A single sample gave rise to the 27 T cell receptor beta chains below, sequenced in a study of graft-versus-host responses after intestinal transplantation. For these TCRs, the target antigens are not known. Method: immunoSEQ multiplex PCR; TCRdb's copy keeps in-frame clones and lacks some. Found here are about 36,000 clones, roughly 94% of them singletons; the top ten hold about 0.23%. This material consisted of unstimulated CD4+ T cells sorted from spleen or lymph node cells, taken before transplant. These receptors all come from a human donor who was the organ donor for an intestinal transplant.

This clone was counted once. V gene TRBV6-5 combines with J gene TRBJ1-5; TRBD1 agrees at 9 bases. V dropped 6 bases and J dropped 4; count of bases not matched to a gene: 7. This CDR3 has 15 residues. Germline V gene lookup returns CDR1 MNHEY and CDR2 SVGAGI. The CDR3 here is CASSPKGQGNQPQHF. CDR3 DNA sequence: TGTGCCAGCAGCCCCAAGGGACAGGGAAATCAGCCCCAGCATTTT.

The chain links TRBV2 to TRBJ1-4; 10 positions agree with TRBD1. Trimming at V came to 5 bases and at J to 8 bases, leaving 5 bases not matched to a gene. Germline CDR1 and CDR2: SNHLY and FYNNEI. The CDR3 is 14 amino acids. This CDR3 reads CASSRDRGEEKLFF. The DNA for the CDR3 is TGTGCCAGCAGTCGGGACAGGGGAGAGGAAAAACTGTTTTTT.

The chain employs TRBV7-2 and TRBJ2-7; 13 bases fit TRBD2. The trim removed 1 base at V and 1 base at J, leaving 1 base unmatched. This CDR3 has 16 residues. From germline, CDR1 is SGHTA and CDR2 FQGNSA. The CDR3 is CASSLGTSGGSYEQYF. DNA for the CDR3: TGTGCCAGCAGCTTAGGGACTAGCGGGGGATCCTACGAGCAGTACTTC. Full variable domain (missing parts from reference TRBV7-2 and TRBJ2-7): GAGVSQSPSNKVTEKGKDVELRCDPISGHTALYWYRQSLGQGLEFLIYFQGNSAPDKSGLPSDRFSAERTGGSVSTLTIQRTQQEDSAVYLCASSLGTSGGSYEQYFGPGTRLTVT.

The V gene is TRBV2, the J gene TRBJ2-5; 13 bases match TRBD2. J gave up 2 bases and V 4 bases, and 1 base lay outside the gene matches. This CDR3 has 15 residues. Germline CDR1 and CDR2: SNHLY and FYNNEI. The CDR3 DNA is TGTGCCAGCAGTGCGACTAGCGGGGGGCAAGAGACCCAGTACTTC. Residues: CASSATSGGQETQYF.

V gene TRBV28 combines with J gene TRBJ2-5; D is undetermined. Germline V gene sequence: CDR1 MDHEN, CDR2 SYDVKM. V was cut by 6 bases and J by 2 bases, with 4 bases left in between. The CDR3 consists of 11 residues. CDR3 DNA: TGTGCCAGCAGCCTACAAGAGACCCAGTACTTC. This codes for CASSLQETQYF.

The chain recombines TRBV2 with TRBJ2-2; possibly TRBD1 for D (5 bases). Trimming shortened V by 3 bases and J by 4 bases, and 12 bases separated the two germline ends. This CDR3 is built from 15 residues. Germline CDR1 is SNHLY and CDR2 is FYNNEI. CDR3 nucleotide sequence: TGTGCCAGCAGTGATTCATCAGGGTCCACCGGGGAGCTGTTTTTT. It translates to CASSDSSGSTGELFF.

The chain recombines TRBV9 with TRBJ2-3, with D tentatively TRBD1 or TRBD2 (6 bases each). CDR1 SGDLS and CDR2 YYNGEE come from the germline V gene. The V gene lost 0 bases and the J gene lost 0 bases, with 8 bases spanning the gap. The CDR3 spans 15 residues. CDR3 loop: CASSVDGGSTDTQYF. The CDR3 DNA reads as TGTGCCAGCAGCGTAGACGGGGGCAGCACAGATACGCAGTATTTT.

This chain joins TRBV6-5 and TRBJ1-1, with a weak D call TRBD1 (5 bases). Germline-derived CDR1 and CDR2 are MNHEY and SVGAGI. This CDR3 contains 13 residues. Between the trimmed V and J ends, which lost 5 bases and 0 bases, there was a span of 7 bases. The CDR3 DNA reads TGTGCCAGCAGTGGACACTTGAACACTGAAGCTTTCTTT. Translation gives CASSGHLNTEAFF.

CDR3 amino acids: CAISGTMPLAGGLYEQYF. For the CDR3, the DNA is TGTGCCATCAGTGGGACGATGCCACTAGCGGGGGGGCTCTACGAGCAGTACTTC. This chain uses TRBV10-3 with TRBJ2-7; 13 nucleotides match TRBD2. V lost 4 bases, J lost 3 bases, and 12 bases stayed unmatched. CDR1 and CDR2 (germline): ENHRY, SYGVKD. This CDR3 is built from 18 residues.

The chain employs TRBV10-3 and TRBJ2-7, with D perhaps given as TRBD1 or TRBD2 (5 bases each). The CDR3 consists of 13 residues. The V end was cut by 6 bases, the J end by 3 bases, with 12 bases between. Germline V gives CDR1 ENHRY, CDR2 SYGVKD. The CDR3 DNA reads TGTGCCATCAGCGGCCAGGGAGACTACGAGCAGTACTTC. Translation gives CAISGQGDYEQYF.

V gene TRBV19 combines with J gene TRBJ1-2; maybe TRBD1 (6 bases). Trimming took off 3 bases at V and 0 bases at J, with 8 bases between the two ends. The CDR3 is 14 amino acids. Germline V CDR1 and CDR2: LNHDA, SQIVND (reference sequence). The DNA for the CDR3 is TGTGCCAGTAGTATTGGACAGTCTAACTATGGCTACACCTTC. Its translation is CASSIGQSNYGYTF. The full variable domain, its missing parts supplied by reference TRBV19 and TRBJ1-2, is DGGITQSPKYLFRKEGQNVTLSCEQNLNHDAMYWYRQDPGQGLRLIYYSQIVNDFQKGDIAEGYSVSREKKESFPLTVTSAQKNPTAFYLCASSIGQSNYGYTFGSGTRLTVV.

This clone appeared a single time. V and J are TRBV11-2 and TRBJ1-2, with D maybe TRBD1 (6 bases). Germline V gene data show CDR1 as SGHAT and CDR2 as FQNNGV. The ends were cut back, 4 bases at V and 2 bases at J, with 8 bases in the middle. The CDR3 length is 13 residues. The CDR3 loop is CASSSQGNYGYTF. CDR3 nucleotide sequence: TGTGCCAGCAGCTCACAGGGCAACTATGGCTACACCTTC.

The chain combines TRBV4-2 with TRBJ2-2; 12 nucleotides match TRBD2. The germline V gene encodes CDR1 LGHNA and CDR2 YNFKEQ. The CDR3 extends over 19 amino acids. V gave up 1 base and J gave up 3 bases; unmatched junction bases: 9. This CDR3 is CASSQGFGLAGRDTGELFF. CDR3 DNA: TGTGCCAGCAGCCAAGGGTTTGGACTAGCGGGGAGGGACACCGGGGAGCTGTTTTTT.

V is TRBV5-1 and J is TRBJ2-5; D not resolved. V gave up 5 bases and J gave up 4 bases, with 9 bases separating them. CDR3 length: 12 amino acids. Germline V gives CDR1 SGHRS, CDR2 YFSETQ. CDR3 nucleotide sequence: TGCGCCAGCAGTTTTTCGAGAGAGACCCAGTACTTC. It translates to CASSFSRETQYF.

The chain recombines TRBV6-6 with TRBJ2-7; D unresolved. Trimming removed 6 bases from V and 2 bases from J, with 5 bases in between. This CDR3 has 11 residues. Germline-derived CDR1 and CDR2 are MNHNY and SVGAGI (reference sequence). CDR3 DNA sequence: TGTGCCAGCAGCGCAACCTACGAGCAGTACTTC. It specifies CASSATYEQYF.

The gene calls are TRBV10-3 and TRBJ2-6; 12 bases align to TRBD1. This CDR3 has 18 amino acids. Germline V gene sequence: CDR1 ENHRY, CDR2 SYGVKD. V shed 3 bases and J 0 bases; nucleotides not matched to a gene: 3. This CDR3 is CAISEGTGGNSGANVLTF. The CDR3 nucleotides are TGTGCCATCAGTGAAGGGACAGGGGGCAACTCTGGGGCCAACGTCCTGACTTTC.

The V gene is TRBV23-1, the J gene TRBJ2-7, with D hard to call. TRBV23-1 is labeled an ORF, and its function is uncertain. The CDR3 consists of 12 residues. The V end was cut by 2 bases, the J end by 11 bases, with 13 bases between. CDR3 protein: CASSQRETAKYF. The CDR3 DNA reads TGCGCCAGCAGTCAAAGGGAAACGGCGAAGTACTTC.

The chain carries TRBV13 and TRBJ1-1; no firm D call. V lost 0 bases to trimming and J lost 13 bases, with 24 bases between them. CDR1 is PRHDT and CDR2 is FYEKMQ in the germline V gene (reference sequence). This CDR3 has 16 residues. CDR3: CASSLGPGAGANLVFF. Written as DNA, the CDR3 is TGTGCCAGCAGCTTAGGCCCGGGTGCGGGAGCTAATTTGGTTTTCTTT.

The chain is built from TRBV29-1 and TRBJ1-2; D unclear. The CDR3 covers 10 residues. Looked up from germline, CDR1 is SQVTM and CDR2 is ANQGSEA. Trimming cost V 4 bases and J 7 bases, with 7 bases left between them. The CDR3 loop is CSVGLSGYTF. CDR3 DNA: TGCAGCGTTGGTCTCTCTGGCTACACCTTC.

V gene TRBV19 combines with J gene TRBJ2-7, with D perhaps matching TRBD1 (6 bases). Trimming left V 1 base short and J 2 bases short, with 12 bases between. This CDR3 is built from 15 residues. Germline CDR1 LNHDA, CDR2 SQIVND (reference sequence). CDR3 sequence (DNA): TGTGCCAGTAGTATAGCTAGGACAGCCACCTACGAGCAGTACTTC. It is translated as CASSIARTATYEQYF. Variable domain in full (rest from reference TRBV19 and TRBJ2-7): DGGITQSPKYLFRKEGQNVTLSCEQNLNHDAMYWYRQDPGQGLRLIYYSQIVNDFQKGDIAEGYSVSREKKESFPLTVTSAQKNPTAFYLCASSIARTATYEQYFGPGTRLTVT.

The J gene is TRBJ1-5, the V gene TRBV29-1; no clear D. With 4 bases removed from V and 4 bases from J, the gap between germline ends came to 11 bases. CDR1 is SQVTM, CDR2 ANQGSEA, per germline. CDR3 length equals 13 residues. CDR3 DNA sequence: TGCAGCGTTGGACACCCCGGTAATCAGCCCCAGCATTTT. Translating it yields CSVGHPGNQPQHF.

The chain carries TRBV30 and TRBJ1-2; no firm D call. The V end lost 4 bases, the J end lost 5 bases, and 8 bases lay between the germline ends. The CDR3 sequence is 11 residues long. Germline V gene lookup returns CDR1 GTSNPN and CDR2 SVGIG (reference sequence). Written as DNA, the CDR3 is TGTGCCTGGACCCCGCGTTATGGCTACACCTTC. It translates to CAWTPRYGYTF.

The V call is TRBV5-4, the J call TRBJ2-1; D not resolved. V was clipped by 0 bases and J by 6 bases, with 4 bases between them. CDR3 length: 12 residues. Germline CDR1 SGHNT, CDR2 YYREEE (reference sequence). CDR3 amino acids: CASSLAGNEQFF. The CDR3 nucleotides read TGTGCCAGCAGCTTGGCGGGCAATGAGCAGTTCTTC.

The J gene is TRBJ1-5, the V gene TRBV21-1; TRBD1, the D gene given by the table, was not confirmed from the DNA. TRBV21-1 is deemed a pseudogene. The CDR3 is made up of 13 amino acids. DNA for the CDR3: TGTGCCAGTAACGGGACAGACTATAGGTCCCAGCATTTT. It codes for CASNGTDYRSQHF.

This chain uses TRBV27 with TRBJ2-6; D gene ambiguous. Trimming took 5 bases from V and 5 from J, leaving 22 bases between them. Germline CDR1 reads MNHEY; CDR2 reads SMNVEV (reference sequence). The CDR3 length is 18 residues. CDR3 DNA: TGTGCCAGCAGTCTGGGATTCTGGCTACAAAGTCGGGCCAACGTCCTGACTTTC. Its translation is CASSLGFWLQSRANVLTF.

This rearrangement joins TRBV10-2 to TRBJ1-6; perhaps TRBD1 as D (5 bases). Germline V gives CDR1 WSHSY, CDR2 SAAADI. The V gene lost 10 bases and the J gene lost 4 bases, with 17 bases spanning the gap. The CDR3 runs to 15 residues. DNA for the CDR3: TGCGCCACCTCCGGGGGTCCGAATTATAATTCACCCCTCCACTTT. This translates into CATSGGPNYNSPLHF.

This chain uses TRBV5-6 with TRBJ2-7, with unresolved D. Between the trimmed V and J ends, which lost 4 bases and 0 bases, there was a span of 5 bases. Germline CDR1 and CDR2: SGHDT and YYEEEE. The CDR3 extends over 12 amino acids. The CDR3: CASSLASYEQYF. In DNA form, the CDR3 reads TGTGCCAGCAGCCTGGCCTCCTACGAGCAGTACTTC.